These T cell receptor beta chains were read from a single sample in a study of PD-1 blockade in classical Hodgkin lymphoma. The method was immunoSEQ multiplex PCR; TCRdb's version includes in-frame clones alone and lacks a portion of them. This sample has some 4,600 clones, with under 70% found just once. Material: peripheral blood mononuclear cells (PBMCs), obtained before the fourth cycle of nivolumab. The receptors stem from a human donor with classical Hodgkin lymphoma. CDR3s include the opening cysteine and the closing phenylalanine or tryptophan. D genes are given only for firm matches. The size of a clone is reported for some rows only, either as once, few or many, or as a class for expanded clones.

CDR3 DNA | CDR3 protein | J gene | clone size | V gene | D gene
TGTGCCAGCAGCCCCATAAGCGAGCAGTACTTC | CASSPISEQYF | TRBJ2-7 | - | TRBV7-9 | -
TGTGCCAGCAGCCCGCCCGGGGTCAATGAGCAGTTCTTC | CASSPPGVNEQFF | TRBJ2-1 | - | TRBV7-9 | -
TGTGCCAGCAGCCATGCAGAACTAGCGGGAGTCAATGAGCAGTTCTTC | CASSHAELAGVNEQFF | TRBJ2-1 | - | TRBV7-6 | TRBD2
TGTGCCAGCAGTTTATCAGGAAAACCGAACACCGGGGAGCTGTTTTTT | CASSLSGKPNTGELFF | TRBJ2-2 | - | TRBV28 | -
TGCGCCAGCAGTGAGCGGGTAAAACAAGAGACCCAGTACTTC | CASSERVKQETQYF | TRBJ2-5 | - | TRBV10-2 | -
TGTGCCAGCTCCCCCGGGCAGTTTGGGGGAGAGACCCAGTACTTC | CASSPGQFGGETQYF | TRBJ2-5 | - | TRBV18 | -
TGTGCCAGCAGTGGGACGGGGGCAGTTCTTACCGGGGAGCTGTTTTTT | CASSGTGAVLTGELFF | TRBJ2-2 | - | TRBV9 | -
TGTGCCAGCAGCTTACTTGCGGGAGAGGCAGATACGCAGTATTTT | CASSLLAGEADTQYF | TRBJ2-3 | - | TRBV7-9 | TRBD2
TGCGCCAGCAGCTTGGCCGGGACCTCGGGCACCGGGGAGCTGTTTTTT | CASSLAGTSGTGELFF | TRBJ2-2 | - | TRBV5-1 | -
TGTGCCAGCAGCTTAGACAAACGATACCTTCGGACCGGGGAGCTGTTTTTT | CASSLDKRYLRTGELFF | TRBJ2-2 | few | TRBV7-8 | -
TGTGCCAGTAGTATAGGTACATACAAGCAAGAGACCCAGTACTTC | CASSIGTYKQETQYF | TRBJ2-5 | - | TRBV19 | -
TGTGCCAGCAGCAGGGAACTAGCTACACTTCGCACTGAAGCTTTCTTT | CASSRELATLRTEAFF | TRBJ1-1 | - | TRBV21-1 | -
TGTGCCAGCAGTCGGGGGCCAGCGGGTTCCTACGAGCAGTACTTC | CASSRGPAGSYEQYF | TRBJ2-7 | - | TRBV11-2 | -
TGTGCCAGCCGGACTAGCGACTCCTACAATGAGCAGTTCTTC | CASRTSDSYNEQFF | TRBJ2-1 | - | TRBV19 | TRBD2
TGTGCCAGCTCACGATATATCGCTGGGGCCAACGTCCTGACTTTC | CASSRYIAGANVLTF | TRBJ2-6 | - | TRBV18 | -
TGTGCCAGCAGTGGATGGACAGGGACCTACGAGCAGTACTTC | CASSGWTGTYEQYF | TRBJ2-7 | - | TRBV2 | TRBD1
TGTGCCAGCAGCTTAATACCGGGACTAGCGACGAGCTCCTACGAGCAGTACTTC | CASSLIPGLATSSYEQYF | TRBJ2-7 | - | TRBV7-2 | TRBD2
TGTGCCAGCAGTCCCGGGACAGGGCGCACAGATACGCAGTATTTT | CASSPGTGRTDTQYF | TRBJ2-3 | few | TRBV7-3 | TRBD1
TGTGCCAGTAATCAGCGGGAGGGGGGTGAGCAGTTCTTC | CASNQREGGEQFF | TRBJ2-1 | - | TRBV19 | TRBD2
TGTGCCTGGAGTGTACAGGAGACCCAGTACTTC | CAWSVQETQYF | TRBJ2-5 | - | TRBV30 | -
TGTGCCAGCAGCTCCACCCTGGACAGGGCTGAAGCTTTCTTT | CASSSTLDRAEAFF | TRBJ1-1 | - | TRBV5-4 | TRBD1
TGTGCCAGCAGCTTAGAAGAAGATACGCAGTATTTT | CASSLEEDTQYF | TRBJ2-3 | - | TRBV11-3 | -
TGTGCCAGCAGCTTAGCAGGGACCGCGTCCTACGAGCAGTACTTC | CASSLAGTASYEQYF | TRBJ2-7 | few | TRBV7-9 | -
TGTGCCAGCAGCGCGCTCGGGACTAGCGAACGGCAGTACTTC | CASSALGTSERQYF | TRBJ2-7 | - | TRBV9 | TRBD2
TGTGCCAGCAGTGCGGGACTAGCGGGCCCGTGGGACACCGGGGAGCTGTTTTTT | CASSAGLAGPWDTGELFF | TRBJ2-2 | - | TRBV2 | TRBD2
TGTGCCAGCAGTCACAGGGCCCCTCCAGGTACGCAGTATTTT | CASSHRAPPGTQYF | TRBJ2-3 | - | TRBV28 | -
TGTGCCAGCAGGCGACCGGATGGGGGGACCCAGTACTTC | CASRRPDGGTQYF | TRBJ2-5 | - | TRBV2 | -
TGTGCCAGCAGCCGCAGTAGCGGAAGCTCCTACGAGCAGTACTTC | CASSRSSGSSYEQYF | TRBJ2-7 | few | TRBV9 | -
TGCAGCGGTCGACAGGGGGGCGAGCAGTACTTC | CSGRQGGEQYF | TRBJ2-7 | - | TRBV29-1 | TRBD1
TGTGCCAGCAGCTTAATCAGCAATCAGCCCCAGCACTTT | CASSLISNQPQHF | TRBJ1-5 | - | TRBV7-2 | -
TGCGCCAGCAGCTTGGCAGGCGGGGATTTAGGCACTGAAGCTTTCTTT | CASSLAGGDLGTEAFF | TRBJ1-1 | - | TRBV5-1 | -
TGTGCCAGCAGCCCACTCTCCGACAGGGTCAGCACAGATACGCAGTATTTT | CASSPLSDRVSTDTQYF | TRBJ2-3 | - | TRBV28 | TRBD1
TGCGCCAGCAGTCAATCGGGGCCAGGGGTTCAGTACTTC | CASSQSGPGVQYF | TRBJ2-4 | - | TRBV23-1 | -
TGTGCCAGCAGCCTTGATTGGGCAGGGGGCAATCAGCCCCAGCATTTT | CASSLDWAGGNQPQHF | TRBJ1-5 | - | TRBV7-9 | -
TGTGCCAGCACAATAGGCGGGGAGCTGTTTTTT | CASTIGGELFF | TRBJ2-2 | once | TRBV5-4 | -
TGTGCCTGGAGTGACAGATACAATGAGCAGTTCTTC | CAWSDRYNEQFF | TRBJ2-1 | - | TRBV30 | -
TGTGCCAGCAGCCCCGGTAGGGGGCGGTCCTACGAGCAGTACTTC | CASSPGRGRSYEQYF | TRBJ2-7 | - | TRBV11-1 | TRBD1
TGTGCCAGTAGTACGGGACAAGAGACCCAGTACTTC | CASSTGQETQYF | TRBJ2-5 | - | TRBV19 | -
TGTGCCAGCAGCTTATCATCGGGACAGGGGGCTTCCGGGGAGCTGTTTTTT | CASSLSSGQGASGELFF | TRBJ2-2 | few | TRBV7-3 | TRBD1
TGTGCCGTGGCGGGCGGGAGTAAACAAGAGACCCAGTACTTC | CAVAGGSKQETQYF | TRBJ2-5 | - | TRBV7-6 | TRBD2
TGTGCCAGCAGCTCCGTGAGGCGGGAACGTTGGACAGATACGCAGTATTTT | CASSSVRRERWTDTQYF | TRBJ2-3 | - | TRBV13 | -
TGTGCCAGCAGTTTAGGGGACAGGTGGGATGGCTACACCTTC | CASSLGDRWDGYTF | TRBJ1-2 | - | TRBV28 | TRBD1
TGTGCCAGTAGCTCTACCAGCTCTGGGGCCAACGTCCTGACTTTC | CASSSTSSGANVLTF | TRBJ2-6 | - | TRBV19 | -
TGTGCCAGCTCACCCTCCCAGGACACCACCGGGGAGCTGTTTTTT | CASSPSQDTTGELFF | TRBJ2-2 | few | TRBV18 | -
TGTGCCAGCTTCGGGAGACCCTACAATGAGCAGTTCTTC | CASFGRPYNEQFF | TRBJ2-1 | - | TRBV2 | -
TGTGCCAGCAGTAGACAGTTTCCCTCTGGGGCCAACGTCCTGACTTTC | CASSRQFPSGANVLTF | TRBJ2-6 | few | TRBV28 | -